This T cell receptor beta chain came from a study of cytomegalovirus exposure and HLA in healthy donors. General study findings and limits: Under in vitro conditions, a few CMV-associated chains were confirmed as specific for CMV antigens. According to reports, the classifier identified cytomegalovirus status with high specificity and sensitivity.

With regard to this clone: The antigen remains unidentified.

The V gene's germline CDR1 is MGHDK and CDR2 SYGVNS. This CDR3 has 17 amino acids. With 1 base clipped from V and 3 bases from J, the junction kept 7 bases outside the gene matches. In the PCR, 60 Vbeta and 13 Jbeta primers were used. Repertoires were generated with immunoSEQ multiplex PCR, while TCRdb's copy carries only in-frame clones and drops some. The repertoire consists of around 120,000 clones, with around 73% occurring once and the leading ten covering roughly 2.7%. V is TRBV25-1 and J is TRBJ2-5; TRBD2 matches at 11 bases. This receptor was obtained from a human donor in good health. The material sequenced was PBMCs. The CDR3 DNA follows: TGTGCCAGCAGTGAATTTCGTAGCGGGGGGGCTGAAGAGACCCAGTACTTC. Its translation is CASSEFRSGGAEETQYF.